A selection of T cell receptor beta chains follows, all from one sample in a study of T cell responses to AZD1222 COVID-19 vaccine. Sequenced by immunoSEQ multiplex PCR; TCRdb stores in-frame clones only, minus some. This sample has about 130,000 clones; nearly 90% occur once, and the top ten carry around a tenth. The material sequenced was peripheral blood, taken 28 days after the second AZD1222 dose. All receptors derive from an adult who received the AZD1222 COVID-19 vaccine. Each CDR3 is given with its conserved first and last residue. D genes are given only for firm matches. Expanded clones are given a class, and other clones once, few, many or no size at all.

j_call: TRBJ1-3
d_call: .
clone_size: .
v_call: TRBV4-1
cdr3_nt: TGCGCCAGCAGCCAAATCGCGGGGAACACCATATATTTT
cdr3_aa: CASSQIAGNTIYF

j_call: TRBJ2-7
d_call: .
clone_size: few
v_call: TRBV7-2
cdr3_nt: TGTGCCAGCAGCCCCAGACAGGCCCTCTCCTACGAGCAGTACTTC
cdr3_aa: CASSPRQALSYEQYF

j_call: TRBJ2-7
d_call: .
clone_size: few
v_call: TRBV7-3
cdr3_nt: TGTGCCAGCAGCTTAAGTATCGAAGGGGACTACGAGCAGTACTTC
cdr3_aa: CASSLSIEGDYEQYF

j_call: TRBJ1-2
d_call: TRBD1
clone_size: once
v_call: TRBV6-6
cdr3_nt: TGTGCCAGCATTGCCACAGGGGGCGACGGCTACACCTTC
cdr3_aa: CASIATGGDGYTF

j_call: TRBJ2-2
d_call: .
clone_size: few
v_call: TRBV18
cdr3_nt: TGTGCCAGCTCACGGGTCTCCGGGGAGCTGTTTTTT
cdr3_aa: CASSRVSGELFF

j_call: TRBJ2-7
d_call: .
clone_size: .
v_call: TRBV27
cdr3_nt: TGTGCCAGCACCCGGGTGGGGGCAGCCTACGAGCAGTACTTC
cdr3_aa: CASTRVGAAYEQYF

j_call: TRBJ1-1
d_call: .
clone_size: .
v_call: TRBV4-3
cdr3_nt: TGCGCCAGCAGCCTGGTGGTGAACACTGAAGCTTTCTTT
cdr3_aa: CASSLVVNTEAFF

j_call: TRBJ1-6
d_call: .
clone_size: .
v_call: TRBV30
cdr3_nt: TGTGCCTGGAGTCCGTTAGGGGGGTATAATTCACCCCTCCACTTT
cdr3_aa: CAWSPLGGYNSPLHF

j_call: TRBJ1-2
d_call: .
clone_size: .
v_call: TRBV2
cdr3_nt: TGTGCCAGCACGACGGGCAGGGCCAACTATGGCTACACCTTC
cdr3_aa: CASTTGRANYGYTF

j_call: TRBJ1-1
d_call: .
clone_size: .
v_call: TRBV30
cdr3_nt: TGTGCCTGGACAGGGTCTGCTGAAGCTTTCTTT
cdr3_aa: CAWTGSAEAFF

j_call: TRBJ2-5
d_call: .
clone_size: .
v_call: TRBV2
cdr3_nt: TGTGCCAGCAAGGTACAAGAGACCCAGTACTTC
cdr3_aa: CASKVQETQYF

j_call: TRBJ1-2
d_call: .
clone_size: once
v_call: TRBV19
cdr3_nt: TGTGCCAGTAGTATTGGGCTGCGAGCTAACTATGGCTACACCTTC
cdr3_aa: CASSIGLRANYGYTF

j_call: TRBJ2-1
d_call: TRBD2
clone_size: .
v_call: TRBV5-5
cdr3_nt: TGTGCCAGCAGCACCATAGCGGGAACCTACAATGAGCAGTTCTTC
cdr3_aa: CASSTIAGTYNEQFF

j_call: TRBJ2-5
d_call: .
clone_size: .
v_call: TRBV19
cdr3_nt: TGTGCCACCCGGACGGGCCGGCTGAGGCAAGAGACCCAGTACTTC
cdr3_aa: CATRTGRLRQETQYF

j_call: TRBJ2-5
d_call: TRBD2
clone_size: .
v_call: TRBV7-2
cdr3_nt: TGTGCCAGCAGCTTAGCAGGGGTAGCGGGAGTGCAAGAGACCCAGTACTTC
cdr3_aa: CASSLAGVAGVQETQYF

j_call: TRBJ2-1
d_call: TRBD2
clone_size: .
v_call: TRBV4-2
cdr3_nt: TGTGCCAGCAGCCAAGTCCTAGCGGGAGAGGGGAACAATGAGCAGTTCTTC
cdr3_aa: CASSQVLAGEGNNEQFF

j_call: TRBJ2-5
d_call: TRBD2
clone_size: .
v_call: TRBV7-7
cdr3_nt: TGTGCCAGCAGCCCTCGGGGGGGTGAGACCCAGTACTTC
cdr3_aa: CASSPRGGETQYF

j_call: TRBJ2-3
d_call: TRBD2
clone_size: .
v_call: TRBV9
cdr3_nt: TGTGCCAGCAGCCCGGGACTAGACGGCACAGATACGCAGTATTTT
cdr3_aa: CASSPGLDGTDTQYF

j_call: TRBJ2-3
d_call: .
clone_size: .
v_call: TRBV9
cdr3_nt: TGTGCCAGCAGCGTAGTTGGGGAGTCAGATACGCAGTATTTT
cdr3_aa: CASSVVGESDTQYF

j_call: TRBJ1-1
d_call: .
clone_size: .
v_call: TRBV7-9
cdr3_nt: TGTGCCAGCAGCGTCGGGAACACTGAAGCTTTCTTT
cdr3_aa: CASSVGNTEAFF

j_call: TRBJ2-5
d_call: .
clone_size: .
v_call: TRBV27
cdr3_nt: TGTGCCAGCAGACCCTGGGGGTCAGAAGAGACCCAGTACTTC
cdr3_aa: CASRPWGSEETQYF

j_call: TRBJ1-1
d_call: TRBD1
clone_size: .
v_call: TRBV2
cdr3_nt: TGTGCCACCACGGACAGGCGGTCCCCTGAAGCTTTCTTT
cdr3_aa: CATTDRRSPEAFF

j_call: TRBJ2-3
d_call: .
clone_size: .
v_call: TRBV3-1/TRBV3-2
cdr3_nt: TGTGCCAGCAGCCCTAGCACAGATACGCAGTATTTT
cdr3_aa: CASSPSTDTQYF

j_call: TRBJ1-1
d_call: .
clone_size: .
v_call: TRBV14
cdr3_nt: TGTGCCAGCAGCCTACAGAGGAACACTGAAGCTTTCTTT
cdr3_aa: CASSLQRNTEAFF

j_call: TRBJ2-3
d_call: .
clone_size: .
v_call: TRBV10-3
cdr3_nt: TGTGCCATCAGTGGTCTCGGGGAGCCTAGCACAGATACGCAGTATTTT
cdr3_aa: CAISGLGEPSTDTQYF

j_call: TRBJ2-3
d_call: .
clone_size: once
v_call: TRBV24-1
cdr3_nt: TGTGCCACCAGTGATCCGGGTACGTCAGCAGATACGCAGTATTTT
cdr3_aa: CATSDPGTSADTQYF

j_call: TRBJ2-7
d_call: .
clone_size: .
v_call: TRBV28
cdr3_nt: TGTGCCAGCAGTTTTGCAGGGTTAACCTACGAGCAGTACTTC
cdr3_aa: CASSFAGLTYEQYF

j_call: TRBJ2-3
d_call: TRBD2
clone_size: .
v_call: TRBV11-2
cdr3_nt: TGTGCCAGCAGCCGGACTAGCGGAGCAGATACGCAGTATTTT
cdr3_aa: CASSRTSGADTQYF

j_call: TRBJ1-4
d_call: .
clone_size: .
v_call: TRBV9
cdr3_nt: TGTGCCAGCAGCGTAGAAGGATGGAATGAAAAACTGTTTTTT
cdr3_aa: CASSVEGWNEKLFF

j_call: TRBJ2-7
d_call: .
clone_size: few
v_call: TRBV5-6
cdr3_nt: TGTGCCAGCGGCGTAGGCCACGAGCAGTACTTC
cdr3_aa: CASGVGHEQYF

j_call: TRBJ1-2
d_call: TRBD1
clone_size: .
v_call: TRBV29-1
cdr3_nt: TGCAGCGTTTGCCAGGGGGCGGGCTATGGCTACACCTTC
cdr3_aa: CSVCQGAGYGYTF

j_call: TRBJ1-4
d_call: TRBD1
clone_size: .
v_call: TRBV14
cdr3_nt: TGTGCCAGCAGCCAAGTTCTTGGACAGGGAGAAAAACTGTTTTTT
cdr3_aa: CASSQVLGQGEKLFF

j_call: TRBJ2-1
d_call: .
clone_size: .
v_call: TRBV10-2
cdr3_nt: TGCGCCAGCAGTGAGTGGCGACTAACGGCCAATGAGCAGTTCTTC
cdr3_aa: CASSEWRLTANEQFF

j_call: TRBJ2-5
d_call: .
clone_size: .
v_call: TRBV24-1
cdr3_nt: TGTGCCACCAGTGATGGGCCAAATGAGACCCAGTACTTC
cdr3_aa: CATSDGPNETQYF

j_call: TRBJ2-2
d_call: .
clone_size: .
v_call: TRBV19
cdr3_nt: TGTGCCAGTAGTCCCCCCCGATGGCCGGGCACCGGGGAGCTGTTTTTT
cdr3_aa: CASSPPRWPGTGELFF

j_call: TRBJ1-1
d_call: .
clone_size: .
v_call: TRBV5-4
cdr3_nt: TGTGCCAGCAGCTTGAGGAACACTGAAGCTTTCTTT
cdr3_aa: CASSLRNTEAFF

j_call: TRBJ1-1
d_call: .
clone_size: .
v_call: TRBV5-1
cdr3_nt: TGCGCCAGCAGCCCGTCAGGGGCCGACACTGAAGCTTTCTTT
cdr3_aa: CASSPSGADTEAFF

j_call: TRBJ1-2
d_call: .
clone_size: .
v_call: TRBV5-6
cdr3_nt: TGTGCCAGCAGCTTGGGGGGCAGAAAGAACTATGGCTACACCTTC
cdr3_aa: CASSLGGRKNYGYTF

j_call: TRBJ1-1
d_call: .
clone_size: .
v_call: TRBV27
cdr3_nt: TGTGCCAGCGGTAAGCAGGTTTGGGGTGAAGCTTTCTTT
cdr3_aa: CASGKQVWGEAFF

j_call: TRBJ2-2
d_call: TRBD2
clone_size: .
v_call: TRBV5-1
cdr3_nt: TGCGCCAGCAGCTTGTCGGGAGGGCCGGGCACCGGGGAGCTGTTTTTT
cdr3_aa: CASSLSGGPGTGELFF

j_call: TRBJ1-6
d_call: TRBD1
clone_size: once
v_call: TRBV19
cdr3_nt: TGTGCCAGTAGTATGACTCAGGGGGGCAATTCACCCCTCCACTTT
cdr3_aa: CASSMTQGGNSPLHF

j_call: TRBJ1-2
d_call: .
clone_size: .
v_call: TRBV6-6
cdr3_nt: TGTGCCAGCAGTTACTCCCAGGGTCATAACTATGGCTACACCTTC
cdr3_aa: CASSYSQGHNYGYTF

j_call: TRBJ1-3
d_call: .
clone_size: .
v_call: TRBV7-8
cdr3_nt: TGTGCCAGCAGCTTACAGGGGAGAGGAAACACCATATATTTT
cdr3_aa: CASSLQGRGNTIYF

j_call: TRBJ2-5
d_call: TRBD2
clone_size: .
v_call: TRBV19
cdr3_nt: TGTGCCAGTAGTATCGGGAGGGCCCCCGCGACCCAGTACTTC
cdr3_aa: CASSIGRAPATQYF

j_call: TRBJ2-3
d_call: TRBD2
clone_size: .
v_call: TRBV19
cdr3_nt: TGTGCCAGTAGTATGGGACTAGCGGGGGCCAGGTCCAGGTCATATTTT
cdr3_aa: CASSMGLAGARSRSYF

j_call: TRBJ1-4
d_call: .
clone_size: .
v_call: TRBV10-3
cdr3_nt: TGTGCCACGACCCGGGACAATGAAAAACTGTTTTTT
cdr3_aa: CATTRDNEKLFF

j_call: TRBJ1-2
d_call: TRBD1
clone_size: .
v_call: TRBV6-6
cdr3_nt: TGTGCCAGCAGTCAACCGGGACAGGGGGAGTATGGCTACACCTTC
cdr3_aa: CASSQPGQGEYGYTF

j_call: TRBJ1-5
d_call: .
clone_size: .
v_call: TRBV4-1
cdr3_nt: TGCGCCAGCAGCCAAGATGGAGGCAATCAGCCCCAGCATTTT
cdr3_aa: CASSQDGGNQPQHF

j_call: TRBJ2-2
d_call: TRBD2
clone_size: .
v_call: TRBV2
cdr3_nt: TGTGCCAGCTCAAGTAGCGGGGGGAACACCGGGGAGCTGTTTTTT
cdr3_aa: CASSSSGGNTGELFF

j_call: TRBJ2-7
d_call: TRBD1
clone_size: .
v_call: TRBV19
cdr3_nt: TGTGCCAGTAGTATAGGTGGGCAGGGGGCCTACGAGCAGTACTTC
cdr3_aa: CASSIGGQGAYEQYF

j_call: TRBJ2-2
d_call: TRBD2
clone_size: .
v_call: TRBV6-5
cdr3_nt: TGTGCCAGCTCCAGCGGGAGGAGGTTCGGGGAGCTGTTTTTT
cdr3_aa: CASSSGRRFGELFF

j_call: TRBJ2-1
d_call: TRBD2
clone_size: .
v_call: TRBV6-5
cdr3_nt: TGTGCCACGAGACGACTAGCGGGGAACTACAATGAGCAGTTCTTC
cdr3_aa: CATRRLAGNYNEQFF

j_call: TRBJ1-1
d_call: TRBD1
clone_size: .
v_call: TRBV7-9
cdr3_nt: TGTGCCAGCAGCTCTGGGACAGGGACTGAAGCTTTCTTT
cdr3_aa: CASSSGTGTEAFF

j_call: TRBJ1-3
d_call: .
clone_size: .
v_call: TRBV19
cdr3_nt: TGTGTTAGCGCGTCAGCTGGAAACACCATATATTTT
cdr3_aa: CVSASAGNTIYF

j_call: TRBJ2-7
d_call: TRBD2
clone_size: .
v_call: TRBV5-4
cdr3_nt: TGTGCCAGCAGCTCAGGACTAGCGAGCACCTACGAGCAGTACTTC
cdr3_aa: CASSSGLASTYEQYF

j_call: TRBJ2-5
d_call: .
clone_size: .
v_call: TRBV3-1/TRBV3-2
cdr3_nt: TGTGCCAGCAGCCAAGAAGGGGATGAGACCCAGTACTTC
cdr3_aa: CASSQEGDETQYF

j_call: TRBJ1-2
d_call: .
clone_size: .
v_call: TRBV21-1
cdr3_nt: TGTGCCAGCAGCAAATCGTACAGGGTGGAGGGGGGCTACACCTTC
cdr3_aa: CASSKSYRVEGGYTF

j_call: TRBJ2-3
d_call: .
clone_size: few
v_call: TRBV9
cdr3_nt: TGTGCCAGCAGCGTAGTATCGAGCACAGATACGCAGTATTTT
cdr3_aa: CASSVVSSTDTQYF

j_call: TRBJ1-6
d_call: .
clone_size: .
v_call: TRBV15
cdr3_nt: TGTGCCACCAGCAGAGATCCTGGATCACCCCTCCACTTT
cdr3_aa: CATSRDPGSPLHF

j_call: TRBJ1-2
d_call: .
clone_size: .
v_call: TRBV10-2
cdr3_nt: TGCGCCAGCAGTGAAATTACTAACTATGGCTACACCTTC
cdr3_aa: CASSEITNYGYTF